The 24 T cell receptor beta chains below come from one sample, sequenced in a study of blood T cell repertoires in COVID-19. The table came from immunoSEQ multiplex PCR; TCRdb's copy has only in-frame clones and leaves some out. The sample includes fewer than 350,000 clones, 88% of them seen just once. The material sequenced was PBMCs or T cells enriched from blood (not recorded which). The receptors stem from a woman in her twenties or thirties who had recovered from COVID-19.

V is TRBV7-2 and J is TRBJ2-1; possible D gene TRBD2, 5 bases. Germline V gene lookup returns CDR1 SGHTA and CDR2 FQGNSA. The CDR3 length is 13 residues. The V and J ends lost 4 bases and 13 bases respectively, with 17 bases between them. Written as DNA, the CDR3 is TGTGCCAGCAGCTCCAATAGGGAGCGAGACCAGTTCTTC. This gives the protein CASSSNRERDQFF.

This rearrangement joins TRBV11-2 to TRBJ1-1; no definite D call. This CDR3 comprises 15 residues. The V end lost 2 bases, the J end lost 0 bases, and 10 bases lay between the germline ends. Germline V CDR1 and CDR2: SGHAT, FQNNGV. CDR3: CASSLRGLLNTEAFF. Here the CDR3 DNA reads TGTGCCAGCAGCTTAAGAGGGTTACTGAACACTGAAGCTTTCTTT.

The V call is TRBV12-3 or TRBV12-4, the J call TRBJ1-5; D might be TRBD1 (5 bases). The V end lost 5 bases, the J end lost 7 bases, and 12 bases lay between the germline ends. The CDR3 is 13 residues long. CDR3 region: CASSTRVGQPQHF. The CDR3 region has the DNA TGTGCCAGCAGTACCAGGGTCGGGCAGCCCCAGCATTTT.

This chain links TRBV9 with TRBJ2-3, with 16 bases identical to TRBD2. The V gene end was trimmed by 3 bases and the J gene end by 1 base; junction bases not matched to a gene: 8. The CDR3 is made up of 19 amino acids. The germline V gene encodes CDR1 SGDLS and CDR2 YYNGEE. The CDR3 DNA sequence: TGTGCCAGCAGCGCGGGACTAGCGGGGGGGCCTTGGGGCACAGATACGCAGTATTTT. It codes for CASSAGLAGGPWGTDTQYF.

This sequence joins TRBV7-2 and TRBJ1-1; D is perhaps TRBD1 (6 bases). This CDR3 has 17 amino acids. The V and J ends lost 5 bases and 13 bases respectively, with 32 bases between them. Germline V gene sequence: CDR1 SGHTA, CDR2 FQGNSA. The CDR3 reads CASSPQQGHRSGRGGFF. The CDR3 DNA reads TGTGCCAGCAGCCCGCAACAGGGACACCGTTCGGGACGGGGTGGTTTCTTT.

The V and J genes are TRBV5-1 and TRBJ2-7; D might be TRBD1 (6 bases). Trimming removed 0 bases from V and 1 base from J, with 17 bases in between. This CDR3 has 17 amino acids. Germline V CDR1 and CDR2: SGHRS, YFSETQ. The DNA for the CDR3 is TGCGCCAGCAGCTTGGAGACAACAGGGTATAGGTCCTACGAGCAGTACTTC. Residues: CASSLETTGYRSYEQYF.

The chain has TRBV6-2 or TRBV6-3 and TRBJ1-5; TRBD1 is a possible D gene (6 bases). V was shortened by 8 bases and J by 4 bases, with 21 bases between the two germline ends. The CDR3 is 16 amino acids. Per germline, CDR1 MNHEY and CDR2 SVGEGT. CDR3 in DNA: TGTGCCAGCGGTTCAGGGGTACCAAACCCTAATCAGCCCCAGCATTTT. Its translation: CASGSGVPNPNQPQHF.

The sample holds one count of this clone. The chain combines TRBV9 with TRBJ2-5; perhaps TRBD1 as D (6 bases). This CDR3 is 14 amino acids long. V lost 0 bases to trimming and J lost 5 bases, with 11 bases between them. Germline lookup yields CDR1 SGDLS and CDR2 YYNGEE. The CDR3 DNA follows: TGTGCCAGCAGCGTAGGGGGGCGCATTGAGACCCAGTACTTC. This codes for CASSVGGRIETQYF.

This rearrangement joins TRBV18 to TRBJ1-1; D may be TRBD1 (5 bases). Trimming pared 6 bases from V and 5 bases from J, leaving 19 bases between. This CDR3 comprises 15 residues. CDR1 is KGHSH and CDR2 is LQKENI in the germline V gene. CDR3 region: CASSHNEQEETEAFF. The CDR3 nucleotides read TGTGCCAGCTCTCATAATGAACAGGAAGAGACTGAAGCTTTCTTT. Combining the CDR3 with reference TRBV18 and TRBJ1-1 gives the whole variable domain NAGVMQNPRHLVRRRGQEARLRCSPMKGHSHVYWYRQLPEEGLKFMVYLQKENIIDESGMPKERFSAEFPKEGPSILRIQQVVRGDSAAYFCASSHNEQEETEAFFGQGTRLTVV.

As concerns this clone: A read error may explain this, as a much larger clone is one base away. The V gene is TRBV28, the J gene TRBJ1-1; D gene ambiguous. The V gene lost 2 bases and the J gene lost 1 base, with 5 bases spanning the gap. This CDR3 region has 13 residues. The V gene's germline CDR1 is MDHEN and CDR2 SYDVKM. CDR3 region: CASSLPGNTEAFF. Here the CDR3 DNA reads TGTGCCAGCAGTTTACCGGGGAACACTGAAGCTTTCTTT.

The chain employs TRBV18 and TRBJ1-2, with D possibly TRBD1 on 5 matching bases. The germline V gene has CDR1 KGHSH and CDR2 LQKENI. Deletions cut 0 bases from V and 5 bases from J, with 16 bases between. The CDR3 length is 16 residues. This chain's CDR3 is CASSPPSRQLTYGYTF. The CDR3 DNA reads as TGTGCCAGCTCACCACCTTCCCGACAGCTAACATATGGCTACACCTTC.

In its sample, this clone was seen once. The chain uses TRBV27 and TRBJ2-2; tentatively, D is TRBD1 (7 bases). V was clipped by 3 bases and J by 7 bases, with 15 bases between them. The CDR3 has 15 residues. Germline-derived CDR1 and CDR2 are MNHEY and SMNVEV (reference sequence). Here the CDR3 DNA reads TGTGCCAGCAGTTTTAGGCAGGGGGGATTCGGGGAGCTGTTTTTT. As protein: CASSFRQGGFGELFF.

The V and J genes are TRBV7-9 and TRBJ2-1; no clear D gene. CDR1 is SEHNR, CDR2 FQNEAQ, per germline (reference sequence). The V end lost 5 bases, the J end lost 2 bases, and 13 bases lay between the germline ends. The CDR3 is 15 residues long. The CDR3 DNA follows: TGTGCCAGCAGCCCGACGACCAGCGCCTACAATGAGCAGTTCTTC. Translating it yields CASSPTTSAYNEQFF.

The genes are TRBV28 and TRBJ2-5, with 12 bases matching TRBD1. Germline-derived CDR1 and CDR2 are MDHEN and SYDVKM. Trimming at V came to 6 bases and at J to 4 bases, leaving 6 bases not matched to a gene. The CDR3 loop spans 15 amino acids. The CDR3 loop reads CASSSGTGGLETQYF. The CDR3, as DNA: TGTGCCAGCAGCTCAGGGACAGGGGGCCTAGAGACCCAGTACTTC.

This clone has just a few counts. V gene TRBV5-3 combines with J gene TRBJ2-2, with 11 bases identical to TRBD1. TRBV5-3 is reported as an ORF; its role is uncertain. The CDR3 loop spans 15 amino acids. V lost 8 bases and J lost 8; bases outside the gene matches: 11. The CDR3 region is CARPRTGGALGELFF. CDR3 coding DNA: TGTGCCAGGCCCCGGACAGGGGGCGCTTTAGGGGAGCTGTTTTTT.

CDR3 nucleotide sequence: TGTGCCAGCCGGGACTACTACAATGAGCAGTTCTTC. Amino acid sequence: CASRDYYNEQFF. V is TRBV6-5 and J is TRBJ2-1; 7 nucleotides agree with TRBD2. V shed 8 bases and J 3 bases; nucleotides not matched to a gene: 1. CDR3 length equals 12 residues. The germline gives CDR1 MNHEY, CDR2 SVGAGI.

The sample holds one count of this clone. The chain recombines TRBV5-5 with TRBJ1-6; maybe TRBD1 (6 bases). With 0 bases removed from V and 0 bases from J, the gap between germline ends came to 13 bases. CDR3 length equals 18 residues. Germline-derived CDR1 and CDR2 are SGHKS and YYEKEE (reference sequence). The CDR3: CASSLEWGRSSYNSPLHF. The CDR3 region has the DNA TGTGCCAGCAGCTTGGAGTGGGGGCGTAGCTCCTATAATTCACCCCTCCACTTT.

The chain is built from TRBV24-1 and TRBJ2-7; D possibly corresponds to TRBD2 (7 bases). Germline lookup yields CDR1 KGHDR and CDR2 SFDVKD. The ends were cut back, 7 bases at V and 4 bases at J, with 13 bases in the middle. The CDR3 loop spans 13 amino acids. CDR3 protein: CATRRGPSYEQYF. The CDR3, as DNA: TGTGCCACCAGGCGGGGGCCCTCTTACGAGCAGTACTTC.

This clone was picked up one time. The chain couples TRBV7-2 to TRBJ2-3; 7 bases align to TRBD2. CDR1 and CDR2 (germline): SGHTA, FQGNSA. After removal of 1 base from V and 9 bases from J, the junction contained 7 bases not matched to a gene. The CDR3 spans 14 residues. The CDR3 protein is CASSLGFGGRTQYF. In DNA form, the CDR3 reads TGTGCCAGCAGCTTAGGGTTCGGCGGGAGAACGCAGTATTTT.

V and J are TRBV27 and TRBJ2-1, with 13 bases that match TRBD2. The length of the CDR3 is 18 residues. CDR1 MNHEY and CDR2 SMNVEV come from the germline V gene (reference sequence). Trimming took 5 bases from V and 4 from J; bases not matched to a gene: 11. The CDR3 bases are TGTGCCAGCAGTCTCTCCTGGGGACTAGCGGGACCTTACAATGAGCAGTTCTTC. This gives the protein CASSLSWGLAGPYNEQFF.

The chain has TRBV10-3 and TRBJ1-1; D gene ambiguous. The germline V gene has CDR1 ENHRY and CDR2 SYGVKD. V lost 10 bases and J 1 base, leaving 7 bases between the germline ends. This CDR3 has 11 residues. As DNA, the CDR3 is TGTGCCACACTAGAGAACACTGAAGCTTTCTTT. Its translation: CATLENTEAFF.

This clone was detected only once. The chain carries TRBV3-1 (or the pseudogene TRBV3-2) and TRBJ2-3; possible D gene TRBD2, 5 bases. This CDR3 contains 12 residues. V shed 1 base and J shed 8 bases, with 7 bases lying between them. The germline V gene has CDR1 LGHDT and CDR2 YNNKEL (reference sequence). The CDR3 loop reads CASSQAAGTQYF. The CDR3 bases are TGTGCCAGCAGCCAAGCCGCGGGTACGCAGTATTTT.

This sequence joins TRBV28 and TRBJ2-1; 9 bases match TRBD2. V lost 1 base to trimming and J lost 3 bases; unmatched junction nucleotides: 1. The CDR3 runs 15 residues. The germline V gene has CDR1 MDHEN and CDR2 SYDVKM. CDR3 in amino acids: CASSLSSGNYNEQFF. CDR3 coding DNA: TGTGCCAGCAGTTTATCTAGCGGGAACTACAATGAGCAGTTCTTC. Together with reference TRBV28 and TRBJ2-1, the CDR3 gives the full variable domain: DVKVTQSSRYLVKRTGEKVFLECVQDMDHENMFWYRQDPGLGLRLIYFSYDVKMKEKGDIPEGYSVSREKKERFSLILESASTNQTSMYLCASSLSSGNYNEQFFGPGTRLTVL.

This chain connects TRBV2 to TRBJ2-1; 11 bases line up with TRBD2. The V gene's germline CDR1 is SNHLY and CDR2 FYNNEI. The CDR3 is 15 residues long. The V segment lost 6 bases and the J segment 3 bases; nucleotides outside the gene matches: 4. DNA for the CDR3: TGTGCCAGCAGAGGGACTAGCGGACACTACAATGAGCAGTTCTTC. Its translation: CASRGTSGHYNEQFF.